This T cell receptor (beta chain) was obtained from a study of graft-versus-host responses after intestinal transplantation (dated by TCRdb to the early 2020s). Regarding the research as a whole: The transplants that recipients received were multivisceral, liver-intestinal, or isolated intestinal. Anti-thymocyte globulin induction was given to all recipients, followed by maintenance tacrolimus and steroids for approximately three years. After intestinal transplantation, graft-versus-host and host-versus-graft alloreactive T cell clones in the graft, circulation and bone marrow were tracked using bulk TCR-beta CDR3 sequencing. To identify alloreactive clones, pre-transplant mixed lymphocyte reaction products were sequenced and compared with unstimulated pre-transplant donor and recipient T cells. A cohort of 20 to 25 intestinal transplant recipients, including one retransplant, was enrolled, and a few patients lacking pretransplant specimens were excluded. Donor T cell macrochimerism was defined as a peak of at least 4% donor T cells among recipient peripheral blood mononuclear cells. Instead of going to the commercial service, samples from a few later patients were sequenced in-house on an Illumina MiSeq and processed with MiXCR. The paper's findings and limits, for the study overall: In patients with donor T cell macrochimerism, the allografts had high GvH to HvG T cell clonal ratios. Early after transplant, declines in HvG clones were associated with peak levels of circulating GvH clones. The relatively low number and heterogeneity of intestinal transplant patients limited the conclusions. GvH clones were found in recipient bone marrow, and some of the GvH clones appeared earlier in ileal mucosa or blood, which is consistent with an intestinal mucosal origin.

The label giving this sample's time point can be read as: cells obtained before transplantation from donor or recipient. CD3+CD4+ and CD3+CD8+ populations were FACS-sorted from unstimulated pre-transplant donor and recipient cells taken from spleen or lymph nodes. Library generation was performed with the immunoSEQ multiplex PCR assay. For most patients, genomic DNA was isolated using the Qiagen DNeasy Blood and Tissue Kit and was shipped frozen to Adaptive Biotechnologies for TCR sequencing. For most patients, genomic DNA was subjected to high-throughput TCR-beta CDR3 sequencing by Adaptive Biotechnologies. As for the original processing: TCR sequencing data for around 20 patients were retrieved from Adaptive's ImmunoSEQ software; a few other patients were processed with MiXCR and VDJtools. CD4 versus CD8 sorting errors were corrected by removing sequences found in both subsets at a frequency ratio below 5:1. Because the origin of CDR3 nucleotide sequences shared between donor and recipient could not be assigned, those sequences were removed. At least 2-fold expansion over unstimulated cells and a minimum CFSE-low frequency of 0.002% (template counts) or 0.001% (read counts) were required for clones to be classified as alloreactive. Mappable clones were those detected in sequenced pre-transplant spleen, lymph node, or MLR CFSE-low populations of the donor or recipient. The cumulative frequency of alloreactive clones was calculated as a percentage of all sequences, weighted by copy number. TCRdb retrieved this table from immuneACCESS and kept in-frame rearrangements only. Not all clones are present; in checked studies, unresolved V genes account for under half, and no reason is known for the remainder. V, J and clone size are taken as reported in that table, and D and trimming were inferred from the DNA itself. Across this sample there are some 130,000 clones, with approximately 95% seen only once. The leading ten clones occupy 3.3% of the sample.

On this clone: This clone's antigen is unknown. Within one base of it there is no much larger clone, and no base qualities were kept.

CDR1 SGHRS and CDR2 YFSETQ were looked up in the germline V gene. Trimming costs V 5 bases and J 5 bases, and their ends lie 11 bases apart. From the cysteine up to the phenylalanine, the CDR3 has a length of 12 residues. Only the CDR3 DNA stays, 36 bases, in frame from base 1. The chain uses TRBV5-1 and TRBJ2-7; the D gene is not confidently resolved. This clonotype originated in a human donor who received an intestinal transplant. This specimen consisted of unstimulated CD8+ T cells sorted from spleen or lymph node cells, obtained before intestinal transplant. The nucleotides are TGCGCCAGCAGTTTTAGTCGGCACGAGCAGTACTTC. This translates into CASSFSRHEQYF.